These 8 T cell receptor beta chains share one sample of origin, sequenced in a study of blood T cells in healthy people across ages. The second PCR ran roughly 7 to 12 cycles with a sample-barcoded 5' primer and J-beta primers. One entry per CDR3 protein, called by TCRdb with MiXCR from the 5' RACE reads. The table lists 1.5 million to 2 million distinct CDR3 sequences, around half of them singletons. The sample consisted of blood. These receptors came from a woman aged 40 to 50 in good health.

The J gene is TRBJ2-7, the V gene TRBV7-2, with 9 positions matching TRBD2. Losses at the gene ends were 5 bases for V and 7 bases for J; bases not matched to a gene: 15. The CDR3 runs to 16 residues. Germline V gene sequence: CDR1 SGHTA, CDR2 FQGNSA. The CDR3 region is CASSPQRGALYNEQYF. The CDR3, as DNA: TGTGCCAGCAGCCCACAGCGGGGGGCCCTATACAATGAGCAGTACTTC.

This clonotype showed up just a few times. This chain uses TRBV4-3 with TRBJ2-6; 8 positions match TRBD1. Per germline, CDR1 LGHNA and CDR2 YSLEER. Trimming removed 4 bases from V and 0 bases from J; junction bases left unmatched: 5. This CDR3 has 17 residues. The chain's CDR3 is CASSPGQAYSGANVLTF. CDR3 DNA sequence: TGCGCCAGCAGCCCGGGACAGGCATACTCTGGGGCCAACGTCCTGACTTTC.

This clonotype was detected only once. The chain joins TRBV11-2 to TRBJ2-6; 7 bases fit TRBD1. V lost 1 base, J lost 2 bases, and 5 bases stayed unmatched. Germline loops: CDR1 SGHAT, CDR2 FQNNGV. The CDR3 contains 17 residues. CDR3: CASSLVTGDTGANVLTF. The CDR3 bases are TGTGCCAGCAGCTTAGTTACAGGGGACACTGGGGCCAACGTCCTGACTTTC.

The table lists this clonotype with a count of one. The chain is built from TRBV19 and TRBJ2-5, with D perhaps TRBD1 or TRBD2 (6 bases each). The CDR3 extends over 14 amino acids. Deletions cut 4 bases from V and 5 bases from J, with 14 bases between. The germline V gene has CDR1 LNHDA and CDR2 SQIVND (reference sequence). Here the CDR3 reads CASSTAGHTETQYF. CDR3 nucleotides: TGTGCCAGTAGTACGGCGGGACATACGGAGACCCAGTACTTC.

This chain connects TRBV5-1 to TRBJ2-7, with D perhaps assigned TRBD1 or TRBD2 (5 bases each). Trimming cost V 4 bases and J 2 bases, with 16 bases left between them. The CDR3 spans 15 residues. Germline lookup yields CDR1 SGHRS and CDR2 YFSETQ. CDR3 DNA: TGCGCCAGCAGCCTAAACCGGGACCCCCCCTACGAGCAGTACTTC. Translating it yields CASSLNRDPPYEQYF.

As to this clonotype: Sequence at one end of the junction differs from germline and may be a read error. The CDR3 DNA is TGCGCCACCAGCAGAGATTTGAGTAGCTCCTACAATGAGCAGTTCTTC. Its protein product is CATSRDLSSSYNEQFF. The rearrangement joins TRBV15 to TRBJ2-1; D unresolved. The CDR3 covers 16 residues. The germline CDR1 and CDR2 sequences are LNHNV and YYDKDF (reference sequence).

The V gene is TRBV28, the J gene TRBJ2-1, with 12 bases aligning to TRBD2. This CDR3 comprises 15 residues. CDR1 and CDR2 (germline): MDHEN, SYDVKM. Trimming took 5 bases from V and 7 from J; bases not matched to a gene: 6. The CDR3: CASSQTSGGRNEQFF. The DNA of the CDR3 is TGTGCCAGCAGTCAAACTAGCGGGGGGAGAAATGAGCAGTTCTTC.

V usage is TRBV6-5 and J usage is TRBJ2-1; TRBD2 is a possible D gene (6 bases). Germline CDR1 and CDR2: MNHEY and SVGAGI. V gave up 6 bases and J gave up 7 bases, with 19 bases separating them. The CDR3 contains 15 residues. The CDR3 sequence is CASSLRGTAGNEQFF. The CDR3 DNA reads TGTGCCAGCAGCCTACGCGGGACGGCGGGGAATGAGCAGTTCTTC.